The sequence of this T cell receptor (beta chain) was determined in a study of blood T cell repertoires in COVID-19. Turning to the study itself: The origin of the acute and convalescent COVID-19 samples was the United States, Italy and Spain. T cells, B-cell-depleted T cells, or PBMCs provided the cDNA or gDNA that served as material.

Of note for this clone: Other DNA variants within this sample encode the same CDR3.

V was shortened by 1 base and J by 6 bases, with 10 bases between the two germline ends. CDR3 length: 14 residues. Germline V lookup: CDR1 LGHDT, CDR2 YNNKEL (reference sequence). Per the original data handling: Reference gene primer amplification in the assay estimated nucleated cell counts. TCRdb's table, derived via immunoSEQ multiplex PCR, lists solely in-frame clones and lacks some. V and J calls and clone size follow that table, whereas D and trimming were derived from the DNA. This sample yields 220,000 or so clones, of which around 86% are seen a single time; roughly 6% belongs to the top ten.

The chain is built from TRBV3-1 (or the pseudogene TRBV3-2) and TRBJ1-5; tentative D call: TRBD1 (6 bases). The origin of this receptor is a man in his fifties or sixties who had recovered from COVID-19. The material sequenced was peripheral blood. CDR3 sequence: CASSQAGGGQPQHF. For the CDR3, the DNA is TGTGCCAGCAGCCAAGCTGGGGGCGGTCAGCCCCAGCATTTT.